This TCR beta chain was sequenced in a study of blood T cell repertoires in COVID-19. Study in general: Sources were T cells, B-cell-depleted T cells, or PBMCs; the material itself was cDNA or gDNA.

As originally analysed: For nucleated cells, counts were estimated from reference gene primer amplification. Measured with immunoSEQ multiplex PCR; TCRdb has only the in-frame clones, and not every one. Clonal size and the V and J genes are those of that table, whereas D and trimming came from the DNA. The table shows about 250,000 clones, with over 70% occurring only once. CDR1 SQVTM and CDR2 ANQGSEA come from the germline V gene. The J segment lost 4 bases and the V segment lost 4 bases, leaving 6 bases of the junction unmatched. The CDR3 is made up of 13 amino acids. The clonotype comes from an elderly man with acute or convalescent COVID-19. The chain has TRBV29-1 and TRBJ2-5; 7 bases match TRBD1. Input material: peripheral blood. The CDR3 nucleotides read TGCAGCGTTGCGCTGTCAGGGGGAGAGACCCAGTACTTC. Protein: CSVALSGGETQYF.